What follows is one T cell receptor (beta chain) and its context. CDR3 length equals 15 residues. Germline assignment: CDR1 MNHNS and CDR2 SASEGT. Losses at the gene ends were 6 bases for V and 0 bases for J; bases not matched to a gene: 4. These data are taken from a study of cytomegalovirus exposure and HLA in healthy donors. Study context: Most genotyped donors, around four fifths of around 370, had Caucasian-associated genetic ancestry.

Use of 60 Vbeta and 13 Jbeta primers characterized the PCR. Assay: immunoSEQ multiplex PCR; the TCRdb copy retains only in-frame clones and omits some. This table holds roughly 99,000 clones, 81% found once. The clonotype comes from a man aged 30 to 45 in good health and CMV-seronegative. V usage is TRBV6-1 and J usage is TRBJ2-7, with 11 positions matching TRBD2. The specimen was PBMCs. The CDR3 DNA follows: TGTGCCAGCAGACTGACTAGCGGGGCCTCCTACGAGCAGTACTTC. This sequence encodes CASRLTSGASYEQYF.